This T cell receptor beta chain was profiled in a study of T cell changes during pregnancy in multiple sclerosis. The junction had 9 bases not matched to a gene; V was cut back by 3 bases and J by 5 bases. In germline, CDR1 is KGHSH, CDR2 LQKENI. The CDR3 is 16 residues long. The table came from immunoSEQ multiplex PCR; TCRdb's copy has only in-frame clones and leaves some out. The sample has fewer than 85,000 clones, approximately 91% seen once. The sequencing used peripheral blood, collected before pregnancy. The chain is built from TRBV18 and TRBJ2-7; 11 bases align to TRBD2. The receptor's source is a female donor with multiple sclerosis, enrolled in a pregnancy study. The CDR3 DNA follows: TGTGCCAGCTCACCGGTACTAGCGGGGGCCCCTAACGAGCAGTACTTC. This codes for CASSPVLAGAPNEQYF.